Here is one T cell receptor beta chain with its context. Its antigen remains undetermined. No much larger clone exists at a distance of one base, and base qualities are not known. Receptor amplification or capture employed the immunoSEQ multiplex PCR assay. TCRdb re-hosts the immuneACCESS table, in-frame sequences only. Its copies lack some clones; in the studies checked, an unresolved V gene accounts for under half of them, and the cause for the rest is not known. The sample table holds more than 9,500 clones, of which around 73% were seen once. In total, the top ten clones hold 8% to 9.5% of the sample. This record comes from a study of T cells after somatic rescue of genetic block (dated by TCRdb to about 2020). Background for the entire study: The study assessed how robust, over the long term, a T-cell system was when the system had developed through somatic rescue of a genetic block in T-cell development.

Sequenced: peripheral blood mononuclear cells (PBMCs). The TCR originated in a boy aged 5-17 years.

Here the CDR3 is given as CASSFGRGQPQHF. The DNA reads TGTGCCAGCAGCTTCGGCAGGGGGCAGCCCCAGCATTTT. The V gene is TRBV5-6 and the J gene is TRBJ1-5, with 7 junctional bases fitting TRBD1. Counted from cysteine to phenylalanine, this CDR3 has 13 amino acids. Kept here is only the CDR3 DNA, which spans 39 bases and is read in frame from base 1. Trimming takes 2 bases off V and 7 bases off J; junction bases not matched to a gene: 3. For CDR1 and CDR2, the germline V gene lists SGHDT and YYEEEE.